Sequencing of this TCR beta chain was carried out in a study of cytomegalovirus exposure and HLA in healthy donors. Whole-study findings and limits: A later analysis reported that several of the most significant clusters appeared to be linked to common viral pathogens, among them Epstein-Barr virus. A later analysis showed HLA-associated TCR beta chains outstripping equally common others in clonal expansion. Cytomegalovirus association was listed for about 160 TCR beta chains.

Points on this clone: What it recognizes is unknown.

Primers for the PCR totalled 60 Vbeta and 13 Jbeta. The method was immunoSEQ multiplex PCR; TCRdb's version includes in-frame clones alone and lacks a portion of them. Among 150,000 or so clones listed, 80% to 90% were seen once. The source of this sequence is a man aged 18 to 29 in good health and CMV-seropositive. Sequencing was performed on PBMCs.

The CDR3 coding sequence is TGTGCCAGCAGCTACAGGGGAGAACAGCCCCAGCATTTT. Protein: CASSYRGEQPQHF. V usage is TRBV7-2 and J usage is TRBJ1-5; TRBD1 aligns across 7 bases. The V segment lost 4 bases and the J segment 7 bases; nucleotides outside the gene matches: 4. This CDR3 has 13 amino acids. The germline V gene has CDR1 SGHTA and CDR2 FQGNSA. The full variable domain, completed using reference TRBV7-2 and TRBJ1-5, is GAGVSQSPSNKVTEKGKDVELRCDPISGHTALYWYRQSLGQGLEFLIYFQGNSAPDKSGLPSDRFSAERTGGSVSTLTIQRTQQEDSAVYLCASSYRGEQPQHFGDGTRLSIL.